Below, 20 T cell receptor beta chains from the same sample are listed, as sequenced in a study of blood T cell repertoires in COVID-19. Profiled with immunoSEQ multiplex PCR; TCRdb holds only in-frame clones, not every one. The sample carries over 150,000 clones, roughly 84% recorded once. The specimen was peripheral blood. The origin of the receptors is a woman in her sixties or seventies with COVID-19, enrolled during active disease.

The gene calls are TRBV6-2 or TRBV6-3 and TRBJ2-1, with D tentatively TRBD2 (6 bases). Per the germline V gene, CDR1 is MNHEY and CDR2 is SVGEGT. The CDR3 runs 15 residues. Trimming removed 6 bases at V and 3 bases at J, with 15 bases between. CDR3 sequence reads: CASSPTGGDYNEQFF. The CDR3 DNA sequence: TGTGCCAGCAGCCCTACTGGCGGGGACTACAATGAGCAGTTCTTC.

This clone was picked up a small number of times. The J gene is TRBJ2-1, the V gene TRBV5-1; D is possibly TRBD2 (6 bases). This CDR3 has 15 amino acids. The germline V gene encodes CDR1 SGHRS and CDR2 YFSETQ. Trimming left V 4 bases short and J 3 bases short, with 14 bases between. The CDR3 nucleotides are TGCGCCAGCAGCCGGGTGGAGGGGATCTACAATGAGCAGTTCTTC. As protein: CASSRVEGIYNEQFF.

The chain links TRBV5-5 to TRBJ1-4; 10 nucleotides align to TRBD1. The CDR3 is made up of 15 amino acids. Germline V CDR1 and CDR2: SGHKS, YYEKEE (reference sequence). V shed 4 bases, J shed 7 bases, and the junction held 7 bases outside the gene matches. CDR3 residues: CASSRSRDRGEKLFF. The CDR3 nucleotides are TGTGCCAGCAGCCGGTCCCGGGACAGGGGTGAAAAACTGTTTTTT.

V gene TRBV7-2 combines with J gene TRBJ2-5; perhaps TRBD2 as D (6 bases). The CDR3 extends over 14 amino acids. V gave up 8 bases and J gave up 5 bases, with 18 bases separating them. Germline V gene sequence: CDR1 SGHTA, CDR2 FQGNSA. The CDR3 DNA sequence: TGTGCCAGCTCCAGAGGAGGGGCTGTGGAGACCCAGTACTTC. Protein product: CASSRGGAVETQYF.

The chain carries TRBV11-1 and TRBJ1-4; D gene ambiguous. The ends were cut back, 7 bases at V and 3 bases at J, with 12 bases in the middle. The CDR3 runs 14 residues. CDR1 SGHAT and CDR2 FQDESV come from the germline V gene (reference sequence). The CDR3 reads CASTSRRSNEKLFF. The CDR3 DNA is TGTGCCAGCACCTCGCGTCGCTCTAATGAAAAACTGTTTTTT.

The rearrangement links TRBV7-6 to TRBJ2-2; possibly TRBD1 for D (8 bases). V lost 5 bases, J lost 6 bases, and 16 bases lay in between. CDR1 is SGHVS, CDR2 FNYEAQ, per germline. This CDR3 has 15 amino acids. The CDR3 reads CASSQGQGGAGELFF. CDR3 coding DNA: TGTGCCAGCAGCCAAGGACAGGGAGGGGCCGGGGAGCTGTTTTTT. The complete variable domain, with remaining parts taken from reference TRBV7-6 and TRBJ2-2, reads GAGVSQSPRYKVTKRGQDVALRCDPISGHVSLYWYRQALGQGPEFLTYFNYEAQQDKSGLPNDRFSAERPEGSISTLTIQRTEQRDSAMYRCASSQGQGGAGELFFGEGSRLTVL.

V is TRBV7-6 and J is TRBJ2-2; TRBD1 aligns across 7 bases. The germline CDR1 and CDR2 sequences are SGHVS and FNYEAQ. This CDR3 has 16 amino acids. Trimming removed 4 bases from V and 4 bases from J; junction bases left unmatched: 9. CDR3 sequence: CASSSPTGLATGELFF. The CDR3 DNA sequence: TGTGCCAGCAGCTCGCCGACAGGGCTTGCCACCGGGGAGCTGTTTTTT.

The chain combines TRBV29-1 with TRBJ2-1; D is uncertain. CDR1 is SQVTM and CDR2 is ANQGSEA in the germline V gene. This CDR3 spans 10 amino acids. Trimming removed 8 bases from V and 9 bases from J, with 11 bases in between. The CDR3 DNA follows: TGCAGCACACCTTCTGCTGAGCAGTTCTTC. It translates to CSTPSAEQFF.

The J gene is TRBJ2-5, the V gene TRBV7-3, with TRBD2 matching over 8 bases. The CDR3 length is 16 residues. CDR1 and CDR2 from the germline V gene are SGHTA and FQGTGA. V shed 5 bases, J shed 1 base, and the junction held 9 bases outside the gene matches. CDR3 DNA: TGTGCCAGCAGCCCCGGGACTAGAGGGCCCCAAGAGACCCAGTACTTC. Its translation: CASSPGTRGPQETQYF.

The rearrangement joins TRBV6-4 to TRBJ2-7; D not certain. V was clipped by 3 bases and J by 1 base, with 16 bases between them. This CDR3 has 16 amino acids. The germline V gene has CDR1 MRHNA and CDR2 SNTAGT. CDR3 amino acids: CASSENPPAYSYEQYV. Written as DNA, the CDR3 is TGTGCCAGCAGTGAGAACCCACCCGCCTATTCCTACGAGCAGTACGTC.

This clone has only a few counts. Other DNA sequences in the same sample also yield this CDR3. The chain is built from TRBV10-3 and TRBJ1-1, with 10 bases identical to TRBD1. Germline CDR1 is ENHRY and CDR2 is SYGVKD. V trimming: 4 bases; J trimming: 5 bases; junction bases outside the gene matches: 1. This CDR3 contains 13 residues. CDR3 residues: CAISVDRGTEAFF. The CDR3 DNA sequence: TGTGCCATCAGTGTGGACAGGGGGACTGAAGCTTTCTTT.

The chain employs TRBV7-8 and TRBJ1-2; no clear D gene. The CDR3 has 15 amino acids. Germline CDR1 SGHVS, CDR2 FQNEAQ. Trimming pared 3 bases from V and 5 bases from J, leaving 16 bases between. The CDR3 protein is CASSFKTPLLYGYTF. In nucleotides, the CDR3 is TGTGCCAGCAGCTTTAAGACACCTCTCCTTTATGGCTACACCTTC.

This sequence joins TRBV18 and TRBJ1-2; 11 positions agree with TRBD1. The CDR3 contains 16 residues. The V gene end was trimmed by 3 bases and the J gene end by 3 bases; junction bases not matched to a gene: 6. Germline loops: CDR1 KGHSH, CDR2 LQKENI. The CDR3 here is CASSPTWTGGDYGYTF. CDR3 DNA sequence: TGTGCCAGCTCACCGACTTGGACAGGGGGCGACTATGGCTACACCTTC.

CDR3 in DNA: TGTGCCATCAGTGAGGCGGTTGGGTCACCCCTCCACTTT. It yields the protein CAISEAVGSPLHF. V gene TRBV10-3 combines with J gene TRBJ1-6; no clear D. The CDR3 is 13 residues long. The ends were cut back, 2 bases at V and 10 bases at J, with 9 bases in the middle. Germline V CDR1 and CDR2: ENHRY, SYGVKD.

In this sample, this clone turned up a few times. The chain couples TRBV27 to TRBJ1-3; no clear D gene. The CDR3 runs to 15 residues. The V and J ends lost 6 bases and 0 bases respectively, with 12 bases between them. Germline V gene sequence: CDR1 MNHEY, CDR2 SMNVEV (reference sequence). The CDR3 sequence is CASSIRGTSGNTIYF. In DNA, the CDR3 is TGTGCCAGCAGCATTCGAGGTACCTCTGGAAACACCATATATTTT.

The CDR3: CASRFRGQSNSPLHF. As DNA, the CDR3 is TGTGCCAGCAGGTTCAGGGGACAGAGTAATTCACCCCTCCACTTT. The rearrangement uses TRBV3-1 (or the pseudogene TRBV3-2) and TRBJ1-6, with TRBD1 matching over 7 bases. This CDR3 is 15 amino acids long. Trimming cost V 6 bases and J 6 bases; bases outside gene matches: 8. Germline V gives CDR1 LGHDT, CDR2 YNNKEL (reference sequence).

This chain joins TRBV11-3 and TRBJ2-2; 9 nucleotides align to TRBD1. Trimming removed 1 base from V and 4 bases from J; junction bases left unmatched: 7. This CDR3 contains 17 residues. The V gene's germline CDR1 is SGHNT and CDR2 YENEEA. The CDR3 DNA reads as TGTGCCAGCAGCTTAGGAAACAGGGGGCTTAGCACCGGGGAGCTGTTTTTT. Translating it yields CASSLGNRGLSTGELFF.

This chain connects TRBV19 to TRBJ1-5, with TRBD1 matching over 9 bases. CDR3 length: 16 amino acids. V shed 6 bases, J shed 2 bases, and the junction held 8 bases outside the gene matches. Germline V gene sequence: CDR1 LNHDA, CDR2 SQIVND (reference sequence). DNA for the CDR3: TGTGCCAGTAGGTCCCGGGACAGGGTACGCAATCAGCCCCAGCATTTT. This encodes CASRSRDRVRNQPQHF.

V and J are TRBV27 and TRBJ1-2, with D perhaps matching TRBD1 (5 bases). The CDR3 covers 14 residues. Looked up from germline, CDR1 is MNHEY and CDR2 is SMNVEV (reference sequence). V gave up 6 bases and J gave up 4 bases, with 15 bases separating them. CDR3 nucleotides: TGTGCCAGCAGCTCACCAGGGCACGGCTATGGCTACACCTTC. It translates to CASSSPGHGYGYTF.

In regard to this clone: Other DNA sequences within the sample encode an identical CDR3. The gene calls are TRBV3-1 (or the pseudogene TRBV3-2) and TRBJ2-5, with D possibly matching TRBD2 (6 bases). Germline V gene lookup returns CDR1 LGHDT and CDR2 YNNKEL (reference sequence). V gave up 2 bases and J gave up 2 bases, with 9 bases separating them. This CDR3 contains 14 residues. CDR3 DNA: TGTGCCAGCAGCCAAAGGCGGGGTCAAGAGACCCAGTACTTC. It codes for CASSQRRGQETQYF.